This TCR beta chain comes out of a study of cytomegalovirus exposure and HLA in healthy donors. Study-wide background: Researchers found that about 82% of around 400 genotyped donors fell within the Caucasian-associated ancestry cluster. Findings and caveats of the study: Most observed TCR sequences were rare, whereas some public TCRs were detected in many donors. Earlier analysis found most TCR beta V segments productive about 87% or about 30% of the time.

PCR used 60 Vbeta primers and 13 Jbeta primers. Original processing notes: Later reanalysis found about 78 million unique TCR beta chains, roughly 9.9 million of them shared. The method was immunoSEQ multiplex PCR; TCRdb's version includes in-frame clones alone and lacks a portion of them. That table furnishes V, J and clone size, whereas the DNA furnished D and trimming. The sample yields some 84,000 clones, over 70% seen once. Regarding this clone: The antigen is unknown.

CDR3 size: 13 residues. Germline V gene data show CDR1 as MNHEY and CDR2 as SMNVEV (reference sequence). The trim removed 0 bases at V and 9 bases at J, leaving 2 bases unmatched. J is TRBJ2-1 and V is TRBV27; 7 bases map to TRBD1. The sequence was obtained from a boy aged 10-17 years in good health and CMV-seronegative. The sequencing input was PBMCs. The CDR3 region has the DNA TGTGCCAGCAGTTTATCGACAGGGACTGAGCAGTTCTTC. This gives the protein CASSLSTGTEQFF.